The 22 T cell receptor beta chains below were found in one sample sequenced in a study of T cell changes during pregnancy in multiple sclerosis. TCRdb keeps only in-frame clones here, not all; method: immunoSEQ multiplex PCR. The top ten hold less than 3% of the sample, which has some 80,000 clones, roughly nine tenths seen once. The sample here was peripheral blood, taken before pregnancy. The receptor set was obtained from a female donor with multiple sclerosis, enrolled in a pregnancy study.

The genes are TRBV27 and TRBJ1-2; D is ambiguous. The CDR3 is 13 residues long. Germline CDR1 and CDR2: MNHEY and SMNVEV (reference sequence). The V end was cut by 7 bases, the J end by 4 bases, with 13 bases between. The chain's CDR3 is CASTKRAGYGYTF. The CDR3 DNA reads TGTGCCAGCACCAAAAGGGCGGGCTATGGCTACACCTTC.

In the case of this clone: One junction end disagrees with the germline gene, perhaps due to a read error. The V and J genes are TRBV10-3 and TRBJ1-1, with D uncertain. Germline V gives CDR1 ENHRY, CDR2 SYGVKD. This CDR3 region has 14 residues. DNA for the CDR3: TGTGCCATCAGTGAGTCTACGGGGAACGCTGAAGCTTTCTTT. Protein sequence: CAISESTGNAEAFF.

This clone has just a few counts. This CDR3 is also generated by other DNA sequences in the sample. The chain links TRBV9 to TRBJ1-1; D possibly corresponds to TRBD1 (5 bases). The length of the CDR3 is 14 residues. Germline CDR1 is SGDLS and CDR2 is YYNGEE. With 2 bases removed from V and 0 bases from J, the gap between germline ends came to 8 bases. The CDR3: CASSVGLMNTEAFF. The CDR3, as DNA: TGTGCCAGCAGCGTGGGACTGATGAACACTGAAGCTTTCTTT.

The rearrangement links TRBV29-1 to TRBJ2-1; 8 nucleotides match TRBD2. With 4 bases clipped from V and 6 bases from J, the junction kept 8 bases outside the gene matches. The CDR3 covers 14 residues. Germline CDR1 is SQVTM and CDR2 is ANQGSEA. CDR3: CSVGIPGGANEQFF. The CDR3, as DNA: TGCAGCGTTGGAATCCCGGGAGGGGCCAATGAGCAGTTCTTC.

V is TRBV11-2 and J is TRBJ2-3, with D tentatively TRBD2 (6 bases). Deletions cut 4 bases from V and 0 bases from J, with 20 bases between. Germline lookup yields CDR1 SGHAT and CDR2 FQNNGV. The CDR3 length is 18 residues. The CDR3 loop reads CASSSFGGREASTDTQYF. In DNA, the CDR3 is TGTGCCAGCAGCTCCTTTGGCGGAAGGGAGGCGAGCACAGATACGCAGTATTTT.

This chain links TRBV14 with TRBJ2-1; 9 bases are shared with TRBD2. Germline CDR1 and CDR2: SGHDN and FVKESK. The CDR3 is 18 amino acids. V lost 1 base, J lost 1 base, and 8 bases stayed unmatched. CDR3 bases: TGTGCCAGCAGCCAAGGCGGTAGCGGGAGACGGTCCTACAATGAGCAGTTCTTC. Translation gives CASSQGGSGRRSYNEQFF.

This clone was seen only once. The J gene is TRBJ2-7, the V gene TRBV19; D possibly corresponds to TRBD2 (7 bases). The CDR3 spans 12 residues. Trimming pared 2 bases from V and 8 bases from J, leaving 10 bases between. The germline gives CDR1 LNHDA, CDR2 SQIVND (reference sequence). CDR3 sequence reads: CASSIRGAKQYF. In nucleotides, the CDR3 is TGTGCCAGTAGTATACGGGGGGCGAAGCAGTACTTC.

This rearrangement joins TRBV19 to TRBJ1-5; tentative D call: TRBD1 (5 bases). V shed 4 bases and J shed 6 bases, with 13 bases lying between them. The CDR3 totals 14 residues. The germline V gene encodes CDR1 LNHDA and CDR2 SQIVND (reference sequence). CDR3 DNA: TGTGCCAGTAGTACCGGGGGGATGACTCAGCCCCAGCATTTT. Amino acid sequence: CASSTGGMTQPQHF.

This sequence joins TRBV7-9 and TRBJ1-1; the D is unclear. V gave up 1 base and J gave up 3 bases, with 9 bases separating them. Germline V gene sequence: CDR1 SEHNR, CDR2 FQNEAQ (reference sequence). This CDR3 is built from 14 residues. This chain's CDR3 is CASSLVMGDTEAFF. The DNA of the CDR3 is TGTGCCAGCAGCTTAGTAATGGGCGACACTGAAGCTTTCTTT. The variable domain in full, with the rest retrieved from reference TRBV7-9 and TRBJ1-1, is DTGVSQNPRHKITKRGQNVTFRCDPISEHNRLYWYRQTLGQGPEFLTYFQNEAQLEKSRLLSDRFSAERPKGSFSTLEIQRTEQGDSAMYLCASSLVMGDTEAFFGQGTRLTVV.

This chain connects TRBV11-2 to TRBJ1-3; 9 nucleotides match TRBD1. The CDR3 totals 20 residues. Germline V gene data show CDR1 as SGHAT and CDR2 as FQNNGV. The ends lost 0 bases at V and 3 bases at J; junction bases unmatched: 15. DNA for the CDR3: TGTGCCAGCAGCTTAGATAGACTAATGACAGGGGGAACCTTTGGAAACACCATATATTTT. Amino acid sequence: CASSLDRLMTGGTFGNTIYF.

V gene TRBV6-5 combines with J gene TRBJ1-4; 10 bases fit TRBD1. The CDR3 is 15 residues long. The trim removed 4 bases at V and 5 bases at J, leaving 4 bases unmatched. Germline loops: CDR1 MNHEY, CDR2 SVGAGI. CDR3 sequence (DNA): TGTGCCAGCAGTTCCCGGACAGGGGGGAATGAAAAACTGTTTTTT. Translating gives CASSSRTGGNEKLFF.

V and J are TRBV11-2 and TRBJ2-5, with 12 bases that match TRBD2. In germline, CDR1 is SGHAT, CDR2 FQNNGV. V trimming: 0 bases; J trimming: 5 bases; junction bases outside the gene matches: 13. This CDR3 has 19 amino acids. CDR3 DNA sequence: TGTGCCAGCAGCTTAGAGGGGCGGACTAGCGGGAATCCAGCGGAGACCCAGTACTTC. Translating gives CASSLEGRTSGNPAETQYF.

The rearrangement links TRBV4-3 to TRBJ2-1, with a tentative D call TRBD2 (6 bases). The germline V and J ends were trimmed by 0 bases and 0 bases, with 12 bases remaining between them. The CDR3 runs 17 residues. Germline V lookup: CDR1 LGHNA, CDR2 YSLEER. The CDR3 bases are TGCGCCAGCAGCCAAGAGTGGGGGAGGAGCTCCTACAATGAGCAGTTCTTC. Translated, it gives CASSQEWGRSSYNEQFF.

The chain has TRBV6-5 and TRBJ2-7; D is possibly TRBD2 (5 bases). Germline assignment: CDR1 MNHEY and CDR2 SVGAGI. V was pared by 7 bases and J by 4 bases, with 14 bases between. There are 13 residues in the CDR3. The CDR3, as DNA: TGTGCCAGCACCAGCGGTAGCCGGTACGAGCAGTACTTC. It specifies CASTSGSRYEQYF.

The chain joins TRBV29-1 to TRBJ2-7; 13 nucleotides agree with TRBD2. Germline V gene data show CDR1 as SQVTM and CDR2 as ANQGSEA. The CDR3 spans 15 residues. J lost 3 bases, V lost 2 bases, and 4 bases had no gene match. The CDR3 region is CSVELLAGGSYEQYF. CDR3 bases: TGCAGCGTTGAACTACTAGCGGGAGGGAGCTACGAGCAGTACTTC.

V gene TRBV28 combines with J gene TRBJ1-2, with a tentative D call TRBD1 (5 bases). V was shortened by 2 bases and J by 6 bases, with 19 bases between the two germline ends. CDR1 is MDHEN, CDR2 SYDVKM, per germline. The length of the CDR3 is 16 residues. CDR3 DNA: TGTGCCAGCAGTTTAGTGCCGGGGGTAAGGGTGCATGGCTACACCTTC. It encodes CASSLVPGVRVHGYTF.

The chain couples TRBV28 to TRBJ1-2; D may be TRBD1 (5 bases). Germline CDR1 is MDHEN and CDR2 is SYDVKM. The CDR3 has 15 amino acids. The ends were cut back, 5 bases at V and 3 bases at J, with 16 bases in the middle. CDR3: CASSLVTGSDYGYTF. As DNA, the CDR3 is TGTGCCAGCAGTCTAGTAACAGGTTCTGACTATGGCTACACCTTC.

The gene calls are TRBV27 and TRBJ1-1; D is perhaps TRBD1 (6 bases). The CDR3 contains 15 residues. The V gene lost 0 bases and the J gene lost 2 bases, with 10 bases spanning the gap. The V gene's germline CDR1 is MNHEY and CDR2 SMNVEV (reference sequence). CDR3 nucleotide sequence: TGTGCCAGCAGTTTATCGTCGGGGACAAACACTGAAGCTTTCTTT. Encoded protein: CASSLSSGTNTEAFF.

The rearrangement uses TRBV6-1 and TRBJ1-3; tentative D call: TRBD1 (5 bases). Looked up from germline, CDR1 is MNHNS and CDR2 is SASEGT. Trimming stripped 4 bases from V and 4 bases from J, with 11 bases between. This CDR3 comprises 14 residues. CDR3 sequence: CASSVEAGGNTIYF. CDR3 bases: TGTGCCAGCAGTGTGGAAGCAGGGGGAAACACCATATATTTT.

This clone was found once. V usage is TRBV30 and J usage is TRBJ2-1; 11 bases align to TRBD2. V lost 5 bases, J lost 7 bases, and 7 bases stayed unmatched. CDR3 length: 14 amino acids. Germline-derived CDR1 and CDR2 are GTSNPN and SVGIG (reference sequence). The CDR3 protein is CAWDSGRAGNEQFF. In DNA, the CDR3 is TGTGCCTGGGATAGCGGGAGGGCCGGGAATGAGCAGTTCTTC.

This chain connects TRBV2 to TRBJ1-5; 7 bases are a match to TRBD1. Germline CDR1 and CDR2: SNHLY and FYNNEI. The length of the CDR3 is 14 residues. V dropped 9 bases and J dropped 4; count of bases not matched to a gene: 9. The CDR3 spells CASWWGQPNQPQHF. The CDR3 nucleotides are TGTGCCAGTTGGTGGGGACAGCCTAATCAGCCCCAGCATTTT.

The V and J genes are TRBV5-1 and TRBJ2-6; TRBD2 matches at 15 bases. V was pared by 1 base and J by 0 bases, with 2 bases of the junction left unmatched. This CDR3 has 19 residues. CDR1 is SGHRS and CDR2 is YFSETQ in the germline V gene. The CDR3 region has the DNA TGCGCCAGCAGCTTGCGGACTAGCGGGAGGGCCTCTGGGGCCAACGTCCTGACTTTC. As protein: CASSLRTSGRASGANVLTF.